This T cell receptor (beta chain) is drawn from a study of cytomegalovirus exposure and HLA in healthy donors (dated by TCRdb to about 2017). Regarding the research as a whole: An earlier analysis of roughly 500 of the donors reported 250 to 300 Gb of sequence data and around 120 million unique TCR beta sequences from approximately 180 million T cells. Every repertoire in the discovery cohort had been generated on one and the same sequencing platform. Along with the roughly 710-subject first cohort, a separate validation cohort of over 90 different subjects was used. To predict cytomegalovirus infection status, the study brought together high-throughput TCR immunosequencing, statistical association of individual TCRs with disease status, and machine learning. Of the roughly 400 genotyped donors, approximately 80% were placed in the genetic ancestry cluster associated with self-reported Caucasian donors. Both class I and class II loci were covered by HLA typing, at four-digit resolution. Donor age, sex, ethnicity and CMV serostatus were compiled together with the repertoire data. An earlier analysis of around 640 of the donors used high-throughput TCR beta sequencing to judge whether each TCR beta V gene segment behaved as functional or pseudogenic. The later analysis used no new phenotypic data to find candidate immune exposures, relying instead on TCR beta sequences and their occurrence across donors. The number of typed donors differed by locus: roughly 629-640 for A, B, C, DRB1 and DQB1; approximately 530 for DQA1; approximately 600 for DPA1; and roughly 490 for DPB1. To study patterns of TCR occurrence, a later analysis re-analyzed previously published TCR beta repertoires from 700 or so donors and added high-resolution HLA genotyping. An early release that covered about 600 HLA-typed donors contained approximately 300 gigabases of sequencing data and tens of millions of unique TCR sequences. On average, around 240,000 unique TCR beta nucleotide sequences were sequenced per donor among 398 genotyped donors of the cohort, with 15% to 20% of those sequences being non-productive. The study aimed to test whether cataloging public T cell receptors could reveal signatures of past pathogen exposure. The study used immunosequencing to profile the T cell repertoires of several hundred subjects and linked those repertoires to cytomegalovirus serostatus. A later genetic analysis used genome-wide SNP genotypes for about 60% of the roughly 700 donors, treating that subset as a discovery cohort. Roughly 5 DR-DQ haplotypes were handled as single units for association and clustering, since linkage in the cohort was strong. The study at large found these results: When HLA alleles, especially DR and DQ, strongly co-occurred, attributing TCR associations to individual alleles was difficult. In vitro tests confirmed that three of the cytomegalovirus-associated TCR beta chains recognize cytomegalovirus antigens. A further reported finding was that TCR beta sequences accurately predicted the HLA-A and HLA-B alleles for most subjects in the first cohort. Linkage disequilibrium might explain the correlated functional status among segregating V segments, but an unknown experimental factor could not be excluded. The cohort was sequenced for TCR beta chains only, and without alpha or paired-chain data the features that could be detected were limited. Several of the top co-occurrence clusters appeared to be linked to parvovirus B19, influenza, CMV and Epstein-Barr virus, according to a later analysis. Compared with the roughly 700-donor mean, donors in an Asian-associated ancestry cluster had fewer N-insertions in productive TCRs, according to a later genetic analysis. A later analysis found that most CMV-associated TCR beta chains appeared HLA-restricted, with HLA associations seemingly driven largely by CMV exposure. In a later analysis, HLA-associated TCR beta chains showed more clonal expansion and lower generation probabilities than non-associated chains that were equally common. According to the authors, the approach could potentially be generalized to other disease states and immunological phenotypes. Across donors, most TCR sequences were observed very rarely, whereas some public TCRs were present in many individuals. V-gene and J-gene trimming of TCR beta chains was associated with a missense DCLRE1C variant in a later genetic analysis, and the association was replicated in an independent cohort. A cluster of highly shared sequence variants was judged likely to represent a technical artifact of the sequencing pipeline. The classifier was reported to diagnose cytomegalovirus status with high specificity and sensitivity in both the original cohort and the validation cohort. According to a later analysis, TCR association rates differed among HLA loci, with DRB1 alleles showing the most associated TCRs and HLA-C alleles showing the fewest. The study gave a list of around 170 TCR beta chains associated with cytomegalovirus. A later analysis associated roughly 17,000 TCR beta sequences with specific HLA alleles at a false discovery rate of 0.05. In an earlier analysis of approximately 590 of the donors, most TCR beta V segments appeared in productive rearrangements about 87% or about 30% of the time, broadly matching IMGT annotations. Because the 87-base-pair reads could not distinguish some IMGT-functional V segments, including TRBV6-2 and TRBV6-3, those segments were excluded. Roughly uniform sequencing depth across donors was assumed in presence/absence analyses, although this assumption may not hold. For the cohort, immune exposure information was limited to CMV serostatus. The earlier analysis of a few hundred of the donors excluded fewer than 20 rarely observed V segments, including chromosome 9 orphons, because counts were too low. HLA typing was unavailable for some donors at each locus, so association tests used only the typed subset.

This clone has more than one count but fewer than ten. This receptor's antigen is unknown. No qualities accompany the bases; no much larger clone lies one base away. The cohort was made up of approximately 670 healthy bone marrow donors. Cohort members were all nominally healthy when sampled, although unrecorded immune exposures were likely present. The donor was CMV seropositive and belonged to the group of about 290 seropositive cohort members. A peripheral blood sample was provided by each donor, and peripheral blood mononuclear cells were used for TCR beta sequencing. Genomic DNA extraction from the blood cell samples was performed with the Qiagen DNeasy Blood Extraction Kit. The library was generated by the immunoSEQ multiplex PCR assay. The multiplex PCR relied on a mix of 60 forward primers for TCR Vbeta segments and 13 reverse primers for TCR Jbeta segments. The CDR3 region of rearranged TCR beta genes was amplified from genomic DNA by a multiplex PCR assay. The Illumina HiSeq System was used to sequence the amplified TCR beta libraries as 87-base-pair reads. The original pipeline was this. A later analysis counted tens of millions of unique TCR beta chains across the 550 to 700 repertoires, and roughly 10 million of these chains were shared by at least two donors. Raw reads were error-corrected and collapsed into unique sequences with a nearest-neighbor algorithm that merged closely related sequences to remove PCR and sequencing errors. To assign V, D and J gene segments, CDR3 sequences were aligned to IMGT reference sequences. For a sequence to be retained, at least a six-nucleotide match to both a V gene segment and a J gene segment was required. Rearrangements were called productive when the CDR3 lacked stop codons and stayed in frame with V and J; all others were non-productive. Following IMGT convention, CDR3 was defined as the stretch from the second conserved V-encoded cysteine to the conserved J-encoded phenylalanine. In an earlier analysis of 587 of the donors, sequences lacking an unambiguous match to a single V gene segment were excluded. An earlier analysis of about 590 of the donors classified V segments as functional when productive rearrangements were above 56.7% and as segregating when the standard deviation between donors was above 5%. A statistical classification framework was built to diagnose cytomegalovirus status from the catalog of TCR beta chain sequences. A later analysis assigned V and J genes by comparing TCR nucleotide sequences with IMGT/GENE-DB human TR gene sequences. Using the TCRdist pipeline, a later analysis assigned CDR3 sequences along with most-parsimonious VDJ recombination scenarios. In a later analysis, each TCR beta chain was defined by its CDR3 amino acid sequence together with its V-gene family, and reads without a unique V-gene family were excluded. To address suspected cross-contamination and a sequencing artifact, a later analysis removed approximately 600 highly shared, low-generation-probability nucleotide sequences. In a later analysis, a clonal expansion index for each public chain was calculated from normalized within-repertoire ranks of inferred template counts. A later analysis computed generation probabilities with a VDJ recombination model fitted to out-of-frame rearrangements, and checked the results against IGoR. In a later analysis, hypergeometric tests were used to score TCR-TCR, TCR-HLA and TCR-CMV co-occurrence, with a repertoire-size bias correction applied to TCR pairs. In a later analysis, false discovery rates were estimated by permuting HLA or CMV assignments 20 times. In a later analysis, co-occurring TCRs were grouped using DBSCAN, with TCRdist sequence similarity added in when clustering inside HLA-allele-positive subsets. For co-occurrence clustering, repertoires with fewer than 30,000 or more than 120,000 public chains were excluded, along with four to six repertoires with anomalous nucleotide sharing. Not all clones reach the TCRdb copy of this immuneACCESS table, which keeps in-frame sequences only. Checked studies attribute under half of the gap to unresolved V genes and leave the rest unexplained. V and J calls and clone size follow that table, whereas D and trimming were derived from the DNA. Present in this sample are 90,000 or so clones, over 65% of which were seen just once. In total, the top ten clones hold more than 15% of the sample.

Cut back by 0 bases and 5 bases, the V and J ends lie 16 bases apart. Inclusive of the bounding cysteine and phenylalanine, the CDR3 is 17 residues long. Of all the DNA, just the CDR3 is kept, 51 bases in frame from base 1. The germline V gene (reference sequence) specifies PRHDT as CDR1 and FYEKMQ as CDR2. The sequenced sample was PBMCs. The rearranged chain carries TRBV13 and TRBJ2-2; there is no confident call for the D gene. The clonotype comes from a woman between 18 and 29 years old in good health and CMV-seropositive. This receptor has the CDR3 CASSLGFISQATGELFF. The DNA sequence reads TGTGCCAGCAGCTTAGGTTTCATTAGTCAAGCGACCGGGGAGCTGTTTTTT.